A selection of T cell receptor beta chains follows, all from one sample in a study of cytomegalovirus exposure and HLA in healthy donors. Using immunoSEQ multiplex PCR, the repertoire was profiled, and TCRdb retains in-frame clones only, with some absent. The repertoire holds 150,000 to 200,000 clones, more than 75% seen once, with less than 3.5% in the top ten. The sample was PBMCs. These TCRs come from a man aged 18-30 years in good health and CMV-seropositive. The CDR3 runs from the conserved cysteine through the conserved F or W. D genes are given only for firm matches. Size is stated for part of the rows, as once, few or many counts, or as a class when the clone is expanded.

TRBV4-1	.	TRBJ2-7	many	CASSQDWGRAYEQYF	TGCGCCAGCAGCCAAGATTGGGGGCGGGCGTACGAGCAGTACTTC
TRBV4-3	.	TRBJ2-3	.	CASSQRATDTQYF	TGCGCCAGCAGCCAGAGGGCCACAGATACGCAGTATTTT
TRBV12-5	TRBD1	TRBJ2-6	.	CASGSGQGFSGANVLTF	TGTGCTAGTGGTTCGGGACAGGGCTTCTCTGGGGCCAACGTCCTGACTTTC
TRBV7-6	.	TRBJ1-6	.	CASGSDNSPLHF	TGTGCCAGCGGTAGTGATAATTCACCCCTCCACTTT
TRBV4-3	.	TRBJ2-7	.	CASSQPQGRSYEQYF	TGCGCCAGCAGCCAGCCACAGGGACGGAGCTACGAGCAGTACTTC
TRBV11-3	TRBD2	TRBJ2-3	.	CASSPGGGITDTQYF	TGTGCCAGCAGCCCCGGGGGAGGGATAACAGATACGCAGTATTTT
TRBV6-1	.	TRBJ1-4	.	CASSEIGKLFF	TGTGCCAGCAGTGAAATCGGAAAACTGTTTTTT
TRBV6-5	.	TRBJ1-6	.	CASSYGGLYNSPLHF	TGTGCCAGCAGTTATGGGGGCTTATATAATTCACCCCTCCACTTT
TRBV25-1	TRBD2	TRBJ2-1	.	CASRLAGAGNEQFF	TGTGCCAGCCGACTAGCGGGAGCGGGCAATGAGCAGTTCTTC
TRBV7-3	TRBD2	TRBJ2-1	once	CASSSSPGGPFNEQFF	TGTGCCAGCAGCTCCAGCCCGGGAGGGCCGTTCAATGAGCAGTTCTTC
TRBV28	.	TRBJ2-2	.	CASSLRADMLNTGELFF	TGTGCCAGCAGTTTAAGGGCGGACATGCTGAACACCGGGGAGCTGTTTTTT
TRBV5-1	.	TRBJ2-3	few	CASSLSGTDTQYF	TGCGCCAGCAGCTTGTCAGGCACAGATACGCAGTATTTT
TRBV7-2	.	TRBJ2-1	.	CASSLILGAEQFF	TGTGCCAGCAGCTTAATTCTAGGGGCCGAGCAGTTCTTC
TRBV6-1	.	TRBJ1-2	once	CASSEASTGLGYGYTF	TGTGCCAGCAGTGAAGCATCCACAGGGTTAGGTTATGGCTACACCTTC
TRBV18	.	TRBJ1-5	.	CASSDRDYNQPQHF	TGTGCCAGCTCGGACCGGGACTACAATCAGCCCCAGCATTTT
TRBV12-5	TRBD1	TRBJ1-5	few	CASGLVLTQGNQPQHF	TGTGCTAGTGGTTTGGTCCTAACACAGGGGAATCAGCCCCAGCATTTT
TRBV4-1	TRBD2	TRBJ2-7	.	CASSQGTSGTYEQYF	TGCGCCAGCAGCCAAGGGACTAGCGGGACCTACGAGCAGTACTTC
TRBV4-2	.	TRBJ2-5	.	CASSHGSGQGSETQYF	TGTGCCAGCAGCCACGGAAGTGGGCAGGGCAGCGAGACCCAGTACTTC
TRBV4-1	TRBD2	TRBJ2-3	.	CASSLQTSGGTDTQYF	TGCGCCAGCAGCCTCCAAACTAGCGGGGGCACAGATACGCAGTATTTT
TRBV19	.	TRBJ2-3	.	CASRGGLISTDTQYF	TGTGCCAGTCGTGGGGGCCTGATAAGCACAGATACGCAGTATTTT
TRBV5-1	.	TRBJ2-7	.	CASSGGQSPFEQYF	TGCGCCAGCAGCGGGGGACAATCCCCCTTCGAGCAGTACTTC
TRBV9	.	TRBJ2-2	.	CASSPLNTGELFF	TGTGCCAGCAGCCCTCTGAACACCGGGGAGCTGTTTTTT
TRBV27	.	TRBJ2-7	.	CASSPRGFHDYEQYF	TGTGCCAGCTCCCCTCGCGGGTTTCATGACTACGAGCAGTACTTC
TRBV7-9	TRBD2	TRBJ2-1	.	CASSSGWRGAWNEQFF	TGTGCCAGCAGCTCGGGGTGGCGGGGGGCATGGAATGAGCAGTTCTTC
TRBV6-4	.	TRBJ2-6	.	CASSGQAFSGANVLTF	TGTGCCAGCAGTGGCCAGGCGTTCTCTGGGGCCAACGTCCTGACTTTC
TRBV4-3	TRBD1	TRBJ2-7	.	CASSPGQGSSYEQYF	TGCGCCAGCAGCCCCGGACAGGGATCCTCCTACGAGCAGTACTTC
TRBV6-6	TRBD1	TRBJ2-7	.	CASRRQGARDEQYF	TGTGCCAGCAGAAGACAGGGGGCTCGGGACGAGCAGTACTTC
TRBV27	TRBD1	TRBJ1-1	.	CASSANRGRTEAFF	TGTGCCAGCAGTGCTAACAGGGGAAGGACTGAAGCTTTCTTT
TRBV15	.	TRBJ2-1	.	CATSRELLNNEQFF	TGTGCCACCAGCAGAGAACTTCTGAACAATGAGCAGTTCTTC
TRBV7-6	.	TRBJ2-2	.	CASSLAGPGELFF	TGTGCCAGCAGCTTGGCGGGGCCCGGGGAGCTGTTTTTT
TRBV7-3	.	TRBJ1-6	few	CASSPTGGKISPLHF	TGTGCCAGCAGCCCCACGGGAGGGAAAATATCACCCCTCCACTTT
TRBV5-4	TRBD2	TRBJ2-5	.	CASSFRGGAETQYF	TGTGCCAGCAGCTTCCGGGGGGGGGCAGAGACCCAGTACTTC
TRBV7-9	.	TRBJ2-3	.	CASSAILRDTQYF	TGTGCCAGCAGCGCCATATTGAGGGATACGCAGTATTTT
TRBV15	TRBD2	TRBJ2-2	.	CATSREAGDTGELFF	TGTGCCACCAGCAGAGAAGCGGGAGACACCGGGGAGCTGTTTTTT
TRBV5-4	TRBD1	TRBJ1-5	.	CASSRHRGPTRQPQHF	TGTGCCAGCAGCAGACACAGGGGGCCAACGCGCCAGCCCCAGCATTTT
TRBV30	.	TRBJ1-3	.	CAWLLSSGNTIYF	TGTGCCTGGCTCCTCAGCTCTGGAAACACCATATATTTT
TRBV29-1	.	TRBJ1-4	once	CSVGRVDEKLFF	TGCAGCGTTGGCAGGGTGGATGAAAAACTGTTTTTT
TRBV6-5	.	TRBJ1-5	.	CASSYSRGPQHF	TGTGCCAGCAGTTACTCCAGGGGACCCCAGCATTTT
TRBV11-1	TRBD2	TRBJ2-1	once	CASSPRTSGKNEQFF	TGTGCCAGCAGCCCCAGGACTAGCGGGAAAAATGAGCAGTTCTTC
TRBV5-1	.	TRBJ1-1	.	CASSLVPTNTEAFF	TGCGCCAGCAGCTTGGTTCCGACAAACACTGAAGCTTTCTTT
TRBV14	TRBD1	TRBJ1-2	.	CASSRPSGTVSF	TGTGCCAGCAGCCGTCCCTCAGGGACAGTCAGCTTC
TRBV5-1	.	TRBJ2-1	.	CASSFPGTYNEQFF	TGCGCCAGCAGCTTTCCCGGGACCTACAATGAGCAGTTCTTC
TRBV28	TRBD1	TRBJ1-1	.	CASRTGENWAEAFF	TGTGCCAGCAGGACAGGGGAAAATTGGGCTGAAGCTTTCTTT
TRBV29-1	.	TRBJ1-3	.	CSVSRDSGNTIYF	TGCAGCGTTTCCCGGGACTCTGGAAACACCATATATTTT
TRBV27	.	TRBJ1-2	.	CASSLSSGGGGYTF	TGTGCCAGCAGTTTATCGAGCGGGGGGGGTGGCTACACCTTC
TRBV6-4	TRBD1	TRBJ2-2	.	CASKPGQGDTGELFF	TGTGCCAGCAAACCGGGACAGGGTGACACCGGGGAGCTGTTTTTT
TRBV11-1	.	TRBJ2-1	once	CASSGAARGEQFF	TGTGCCAGCAGCGGGGCTGCAAGGGGTGAGCAGTTCTTC
TRBV9	.	TRBJ2-5	.	CASSVEGGETQYF	TGTGCCAGCAGCGTAGAAGGCGGGGAGACCCAGTACTTC
TRBV11-2	.	TRBJ1-2	.	CASSFGGNPNYGYTF	TGTGCCAGCAGCTTCGGAGGCAACCCTAACTATGGCTACACCTTC
TRBV11-2	.	TRBJ1-1	.	CASSLASQWNTEAFF	TGTGCCAGCAGCTTAGCAAGCCAATGGAACACTGAAGCTTTCTTT